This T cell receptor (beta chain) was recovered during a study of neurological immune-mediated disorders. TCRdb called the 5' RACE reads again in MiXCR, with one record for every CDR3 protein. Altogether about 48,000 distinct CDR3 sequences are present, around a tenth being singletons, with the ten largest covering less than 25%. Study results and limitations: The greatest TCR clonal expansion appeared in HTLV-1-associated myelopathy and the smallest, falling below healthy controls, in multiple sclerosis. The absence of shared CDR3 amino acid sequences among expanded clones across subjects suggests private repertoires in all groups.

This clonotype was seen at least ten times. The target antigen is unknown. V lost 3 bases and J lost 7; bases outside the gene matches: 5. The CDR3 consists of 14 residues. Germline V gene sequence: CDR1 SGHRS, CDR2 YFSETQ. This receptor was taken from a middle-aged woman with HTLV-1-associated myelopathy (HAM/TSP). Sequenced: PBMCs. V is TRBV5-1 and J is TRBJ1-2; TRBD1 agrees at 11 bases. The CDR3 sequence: CASSSGTGGFGYTF. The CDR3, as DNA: TGCGCCAGCAGCTCCGGGACAGGGGGTTTTGGCTACACCTTC.